One and the same sample provided the 15 T cell receptor beta chains below, sequenced in a study of technical replicates of blood from a few donors. Only in-frame clones appear in the TCRdb table, and some are missing; sequencing was by immunoSEQ multiplex PCR. The profile shows 74,000 or so clones, approximately 96% of them singletons. Specimen: T cells isolated from PBMCs. The source is a human donor in good health.

The V call is TRBV7-9, the J call TRBJ2-1; weak D call: TRBD2 (6 bases). Germline values: CDR1 SEHNR, CDR2 FQNEAQ (reference sequence). The ends were cut back, 3 bases at V and 3 bases at J, with 18 bases in the middle. The CDR3 runs to 17 residues. CDR3 bases: TGTGCCAGCAGCTTGGGGGGTAGCAGAATCTACTACAATGAGCAGTTCTTC. Its protein is CASSLGGSRIYYNEQFF.

The rearrangement joins TRBV18 to TRBJ1-4; 8 nucleotides align to TRBD1. Germline-derived CDR1 and CDR2 are KGHSH and LQKENI. The CDR3 length is 15 residues. V was pared by 5 bases and J by 4 bases, with 6 bases of the junction left unmatched. The CDR3 protein is CASSEPTGDNEKLFF. As DNA, the CDR3 is TGTGCCAGCTCAGAGCCGACAGGGGATAATGAAAAACTGTTTTTT.

The chain employs TRBV16 and TRBJ2-7; D gene uncertain. The CDR3 extends over 15 amino acids. Per germline, CDR1 KGHSY and CDR2 FQNENV. Trimming left V 2 bases short and J 2 bases short, with 13 bases between. CDR3 nucleotide sequence: TGTGCCAGCAGCCAAATGGCAGGCCACCCCTACGAGCAGTACTTC. Translated: CASSQMAGHPYEQYF. The whole variable domain, filled in from reference TRBV16 and TRBJ2-7, reads GEEVAQTPKHLVRGEGQKAKLYCAPIKGHSYVFWYQQVLKNEFKFLISFQNENVFDETGMPKERFSAKCLPNSPCSLEIQATKLEDSAVYFCASSQMAGHPYEQYFGPGTRLTVT.

The J gene is TRBJ1-5, the V gene TRBV19, with D unresolved. The germline gives CDR1 LNHDA, CDR2 SQIVND (reference sequence). Trimming took off 6 bases at V and 4 bases at J, with 10 bases between the two ends. The CDR3 length is 13 residues. CDR3 nucleotide sequence: TGTGCCAGTAGAACGCAGGCAAATCAGCCCCAGCATTTT. The encoded protein is CASRTQANQPQHF.

The rearrangement uses TRBV6-6 and TRBJ1-2, with a weak D call TRBD1 (5 bases). The CDR3 consists of 13 residues. The germline CDR1 and CDR2 sequences are MNHNY and SVGAGI (reference sequence). Trimming removed 5 bases from V and 0 bases from J, with 7 bases in between. For the CDR3, the DNA is TGTGCCAGCAGTCGGACATCTAACTATGGCTACACCTTC. Translation gives CASSRTSNYGYTF.

The chain is built from TRBV5-1 and TRBJ2-7, with 10 nucleotides matching TRBD1. V was pared by 1 base and J by 5 bases, with 6 bases of the junction left unmatched. Germline V gene lookup returns CDR1 SGHRS and CDR2 YFSETQ. CDR3 length: 15 residues. The CDR3 sequence: CASSLYDRGLDEQYF. The DNA of the CDR3 is TGCGCCAGCAGCTTGTATGACAGGGGGCTGGACGAGCAGTACTTC.

The chain combines TRBV29-1 with TRBJ1-2, with 8 bases fitting TRBD1. The CDR3 consists of 13 residues. Germline V gene data show CDR1 as SQVTM and CDR2 as ANQGSEA. The CDR3 region is CSFGTGSFYGYTF. DNA of the CDR3: TGCAGTTTCGGGACAGGCTCCTTCTATGGCTACACCTTC.

This chain connects TRBV15 to TRBJ2-1; D is unresolved. This CDR3 spans 15 amino acids. V lost 0 bases to trimming and J lost 2 bases, with 8 bases between them. Looked up from germline, CDR1 is LNHNV and CDR2 is YYDKDF (reference sequence). The CDR3 reads CATSRDPTTYNEQFF. The CDR3 bases are TGTGCCACCAGCAGAGATCCAACTACCTACAATGAGCAGTTCTTC.

This rearrangement joins TRBV9 to TRBJ2-5; a possible D gene is TRBD1 (6 bases). Trimming removed 3 bases at V and 5 bases at J, with 11 bases between. This CDR3 has 13 amino acids. The germline gives CDR1 SGDLS, CDR2 YYNGEE. The CDR3 bases are TGTGCCAGCAGCGACAGGGTACGGGAGACCCAGTACTTC. Its protein product is CASSDRVRETQYF.

V is TRBV7-6 and J is TRBJ2-3; 11 bases map to TRBD2. CDR1 and CDR2 from the germline V gene are SGHVS and FNYEAQ. The CDR3 is made up of 16 amino acids. Germline trimming cut 0 bases from V and 2 bases from J; bases unmatched to any gene: 1. This CDR3 reads CASSLALAGDTDTQYF. As DNA, the CDR3 is TGTGCCAGCAGCTTAGCACTAGCGGGAGACACAGATACGCAGTATTTT.

This chain connects TRBV11-2 to TRBJ2-7; D perhaps matches TRBD1 (5 bases). This CDR3 is 13 amino acids long. V was pared by 3 bases and J by 0 bases, with 6 bases between. Germline V gene sequence: CDR1 SGHAT, CDR2 FQNNGV. The CDR3 DNA sequence: TGTGCCAGCAGCTTTGGGGCCTCCTACGAGCAGTACTTC. Translation: CASSFGASYEQYF.

The chain couples TRBV2 to TRBJ2-1, with TRBD2 matching over 9 bases. Losses at the gene ends were 10 bases for V and 7 bases for J; bases not matched to a gene: 14. The germline gives CDR1 SNHLY, CDR2 FYNNEI. The CDR3 runs 15 residues. In DNA form, the CDR3 reads TGTGCCACAAGCGGGGGGACCCACGCGGAAAATGAGCAGTTCTTC. It translates to CATSGGTHAENEQFF.

The CDR3 reads CASSQVLTYEQYF. CDR3 bases: TGCGCCAGCAGCCAAGTACTTACCTACGAGCAGTACTTC. The chain links TRBV4-1 to TRBJ2-7, with D unclear. Germline V gene data show CDR1 as MGHRA and CDR2 as YSYEKL. Trimming cost V 1 base and J 2 bases, with 6 bases left between them. This CDR3 contains 13 residues.

This chain links TRBV30 with TRBJ2-3; D may be TRBD1 (6 bases). Between the trimmed V and J ends, which lost 8 bases and 2 bases, there was a span of 11 bases. This CDR3 contains 12 residues. The V gene's germline CDR1 is GTSNPN and CDR2 SVGIG (reference sequence). The CDR3: CAHRAITDTQYF. CDR3 nucleotides: TGTGCCCACAGGGCAATCACAGATACGCAGTATTTT.

The chain joins TRBV13 to TRBJ1-3, with D unclear. Germline V lookup: CDR1 PRHDT, CDR2 FYEKMQ (reference sequence). The V end lost 5 bases, the J end lost 0 bases, and 17 bases lay between the germline ends. The CDR3 is 17 residues long. The CDR3: CASSLWAPTSSGNTIYF. CDR3 bases: TGTGCCAGCAGCCTATGGGCCCCCACGAGCTCTGGAAACACCATATATTTT.